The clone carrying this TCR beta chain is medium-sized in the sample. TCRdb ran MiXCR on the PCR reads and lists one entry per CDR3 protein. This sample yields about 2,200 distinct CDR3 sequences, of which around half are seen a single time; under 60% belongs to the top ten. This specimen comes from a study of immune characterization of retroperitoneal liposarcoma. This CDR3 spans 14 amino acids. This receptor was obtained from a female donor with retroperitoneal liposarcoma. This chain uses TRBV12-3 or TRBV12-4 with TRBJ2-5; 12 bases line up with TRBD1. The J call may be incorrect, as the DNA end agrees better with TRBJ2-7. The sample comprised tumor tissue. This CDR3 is CASRGQGAGYEQYF. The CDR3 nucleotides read TGTGCCAGCAGGGGACAGGGGGCCGGGTACGAGCAGTACTTC.